This T cell receptor (beta chain) stems from a study of blood T cell repertoires in COVID-19 (dated by TCRdb to the early 2020s). For context, the study as a whole: Samples from collaborators originated in the United States, Italy and Spain and spanned both the acute and convalescent phases of COVID-19. The samples were drawn from the first 160 participants of the ongoing ImmuneRACE study and from 1,254 subjects provided by 6 global collaborators. Where available, HLA class I and class II types were taken from metadata supplied by the sample provider and were not determined by assay-based typing. A de-identified subject ID, COVID-19 status, age in years and sex were almost always included in the sample metadata. The repertoires were made available in a free public database intended to serve as a resource for research on the immune response to SARS-CoV-2. The dataset comprised deeply sampled blood TCRbeta repertoires from subjects exposed to, actively infected with, or recovered from COVID-19. The prospective study material was composed of cDNA or gDNA derived from T cells, B-cell-depleted T cells, or PBMCs.

TCRbeta CDR3 regions were amplified from genomic DNA using the immunoSEQ Assay, a bias-controlled multiplex PCR. The study's processing was this. The number of nucleated cells in each sample was estimated by amplification of reference gene primers within the assay. To quantify the absolute abundance of each unique TCRbeta CDR3 rearrangement, sequence reads were collapsed and filtered. For each sample, productive Simpson clonality was calculated by taking the square root of Simpson's diversity index across productive rearrangements. The source is immuneACCESS, and TCRdb retained only in-frame sequences with V and J called. Part of the clones is not carried over; for the studies checked, unresolved V genes explain less than half of this, and the remainder is unexplained. That table is the source of V, J and clone size, and D and trimming were worked out from the DNA. Present in this sample are roughly 220,000 clones, 88% of which were seen just once. The top ten hold roughly 2.5% of the sample.

Regarding this clone: What antigen it recognizes has not been identified. No base-level quality is on record; no much larger clone is a single base apart.

Enrolling through a virtual design, the prospective study's participants ranged in age from roughly 18 to 95 years and lived across 24 United States geographic areas. To assign participants to cohorts, the prospective study relied on clinical history that participants themselves reported in a screening survey and a study questionnaire. For ImmuneRACE Cohort 3, a participant was defined as recovered based on two consecutive negative NP/OP PCR tests, clearance by a healthcare professional, or resolution of symptoms. In the prospective study, whole blood, serum and a nasopharyngeal or oropharyngeal swab were collected from each participant by mobile phlebotomists. Additional blood draws and questionnaires over an approximately 2-month period could optionally be provided by prospective study participants. Before DNA extraction, blood samples from the prospective study were shipped at room temperature or frozen.

Including cysteine and phenylalanine, the CDR3 has 13 amino acids. Only the CDR3 DNA stays, 39 bases, in frame from base 1. The CDR1 and CDR2 encoded by the germline V gene (reference sequence) are LNHDA and SQIVND. Cut back by 4 bases and 8 bases, the V and J ends lie 11 bases apart. Overall study outcomes, separate from this receptor: How much clinical and demographic metadata was included differed by source and by participant, and the metadata was provided uncurated.

The sequence links TRBV19 to TRBJ1-4; a weak D assignment points to TRBD1 (6 bases agree). The receptor's source is a woman aged 30 to 39 who had recovered from COVID-19. Sample: PBMCs or T cells enriched from blood (not recorded which). The DNA sequence is TGTGCCAGTAGTACAGGGGATTACGAAAAACTGTTTTTT. This sequence encodes CASSTGDYEKLFF.